The rows below give T cell receptor beta chains drawn from one sample of a study of breast tumors, draining lymph nodes, adjacent tissues. TCRdb recomputed calls from the multiplex PCR reads with MiXCR, one row per CDR3 protein. The sample holds approximately 130,000 distinct CDR3 sequences, about a fifth seen once. The material sequenced was axillary lymph node tissue. The receptors were sampled from a female donor with breast cancer. Some clones in this sample may be carry-over from other donors' samples. Each CDR3 is given with its conserved first and last residue. The order of the fields is clone size, J gene, D gene, V gene, CDR3 DNA, CDR3 protein. A D gene is named only where the DNA matches it firmly. Clone size is stated in some rows and not others, as once, few, many or a class when expanded.

>-|TRBJ2-2|-|TRBV20-1
TGCAGTGCTACCGGGCCGCCAAACACCGGGGAGCTGTTTTTT
CSATGPPNTGELFF
>few|TRBJ2-1|TRBD2|TRBV2
TGTGCCAGCAGTGACCCTCTGGGGGGGGAGTCGGAGCGGGATAGCTACAATGAGCAGTTCTTC
CASSDPLGGESERDSYNEQFF
>many|TRBJ1-6|-|TRBV12-3/TRBV12-4
TGTGCCAGCAGTTTAGGTGTCAATTCACCCCTCCACTTT
CASSLGVNSPLHF
>many|TRBJ2-1|TRBD2|TRBV7-2
TGTGCCAGCAGCTTGTACTCTAGCGGGAGTTACAATGAGCAGTTCTTC
CASSLYSSGSYNEQFF
>many|TRBJ2-5|-|TRBV18
TGTGCCAGCTCACGCGAAGTGAGCACCCAGTACTTC
CASSREVSTQYF
>many|TRBJ2-3|-|TRBV24-1
TGTGCCACCAGTGATGCCGGGACTGCCCGTCCAGATACGCAGTATTTT
CATSDAGTARPDTQYF
>many|TRBJ2-1|TRBD2|TRBV12-3/TRBV12-4
TGTGCCAGCAGTTTAACGGGAGGGAGGAATGAGCAGTTCTTC
CASSLTGGRNEQFF
>many|TRBJ2-1|-|TRBV4-1
TGCGCCAGCAGCCAGTTACCGCGGGGTAGAGTGGGCGAGCAGTTCTTC
CASSQLPRGRVGEQFF
>many|TRBJ2-3|TRBD2|TRBV5-1
TGCGCCAGCAGCTCGGGGGGGACTAGCGGAGCAGATACGCAGTATTTT
CASSSGGTSGADTQYF
>many|TRBJ2-1|TRBD2|TRBV19
TGTGCCAGTAGTATTAGCCTAGCGGGAGCCTACAATGAGCAGTTCTTC
CASSISLAGAYNEQFF
>many|TRBJ2-5|-|TRBV4-1
TGCGCCAGCAGCCACGTTCTGAGTTGGGAGACCCAGTACTTC
CASSHVLSWETQYF
>many|TRBJ2-7|-|TRBV3-1
TGTGCCAGCAGCCAACATCCTTCGGGGAACGACATCTCCTACGAGCAGTACTTC
CASSQHPSGNDISYEQYF
>many|TRBJ1-6|-|TRBV7-2
TGTGCCAGCAGCTTATCAAAATCACCCCTCCACTTT
CASSLSKSPLHF
>few|TRBJ2-2|TRBD1|TRBV14
TGTGCCAGCAGCCGACGGGGACAGGGGAGAGTGAACACCGGGGAGCTGTTTTTT
CASSRRGQGRVNTGELFF
>many|TRBJ2-3|-|TRBV19
TGTGCCAGTAGTATAGGAACAGAAAGCACAGATACGCAGTATTTT
CASSIGTESTDTQYF
>many|TRBJ1-6|-|TRBV3-1
TGTGCCAGCAGCCTCCGGGGCGCTAATTCACCCCTCCACTTT
CASSLRGANSPLHF
>-|TRBJ1-3|-|TRBV5-6
TGTGCCAGCAGCCCGGTTCGGGGTCCGAGCTCTGGAAACACCATATATTTT
CASSPVRGPSSGNTIYF
>many|TRBJ2-1|-|TRBV7-7
TGTGCCAGCAGCTTGTCACTAGTGAATGAGCAGTTCTTC
CASSLSLVNEQFF